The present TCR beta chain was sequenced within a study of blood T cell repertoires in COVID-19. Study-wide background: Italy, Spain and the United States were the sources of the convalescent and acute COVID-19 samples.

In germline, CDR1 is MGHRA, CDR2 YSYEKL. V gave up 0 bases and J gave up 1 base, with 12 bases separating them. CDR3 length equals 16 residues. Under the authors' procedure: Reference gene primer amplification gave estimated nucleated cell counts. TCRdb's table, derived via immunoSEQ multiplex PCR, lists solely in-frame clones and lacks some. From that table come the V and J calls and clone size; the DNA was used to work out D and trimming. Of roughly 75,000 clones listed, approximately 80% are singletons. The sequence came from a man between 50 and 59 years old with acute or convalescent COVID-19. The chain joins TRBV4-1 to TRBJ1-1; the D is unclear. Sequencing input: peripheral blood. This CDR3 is CASSQDQGRANTEAFF. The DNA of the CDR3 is TGCGCCAGCAGCCAAGATCAAGGGCGGGCGAACACTGAAGCTTTCTTT.